The 18 T cell receptor beta chains in this list originate from one sample, sequenced in a study of T cell repertoires in cytomegalovirus infection. No antigen is known for these receptors. One entry per CDR3 protein, called by TCRdb with MiXCR from the reads. The top ten hold 35% to 50% of the sample, which has roughly 500,000 distinct CDR3 sequences, approximately 46% seen once. The sequenced sample was cultured PBMCs, obtained from culture after CMV antigen stimulation. The receptors stem from a human donor in good health (CMV status not recorded). Some clones in this sample may be carry-over from other donors' samples.

This clonotype was recorded many times. This chain joins TRBV7-6 and TRBJ2-1, with D perhaps assigned TRBD1 or TRBD2 (6 bases each). Germline V lookup: CDR1 SGHVS, CDR2 FNYEAQ. V was clipped by 5 bases and J by 6 bases, with 17 bases between them. The CDR3 loop spans 15 amino acids. The CDR3 sequence is CASSLGGGVGNEQFF. In nucleotides, the CDR3 is TGTGCCAGCAGCCTTGGGGGCGGGGTCGGCAATGAGCAGTTCTTC. Combining the CDR3 with reference TRBV7-6 and TRBJ2-1 gives the whole variable domain GAGVSQSPRYKVTKRGQDVALRCDPISGHVSLYWYRQALGQGPEFLTYFNYEAQQDKSGLPNDRFSAERPEGSISTLTIQRTEQRDSAMYRCASSLGGGVGNEQFFGPGTRLTVL.

V is TRBV19 and J is TRBJ1-5; tentative D call: TRBD1 (6 bases). In germline, CDR1 is LNHDA, CDR2 SQIVND (reference sequence). The ends were cut back, 8 bases at V and 0 bases at J, with 23 bases in the middle. The CDR3 is 18 residues long. The CDR3 spells CASQKRGSLRYSNQPQHF. As DNA, the CDR3 is TGTGCCAGTCAAAAGAGGGGGTCGCTTAGATATAGCAATCAGCCCCAGCATTTT.

This clonotype occurred once. The rearrangement links TRBV9 to TRBJ1-1; a possible D gene is TRBD1 (6 bases). Trimming left V 1 base short and J 3 bases short, with 7 bases between. Germline lookup yields CDR1 SGDLS and CDR2 YYNGEE. This CDR3 is built from 13 residues. CDR3: CASSVKGDTEAFF. As DNA, the CDR3 is TGTGCCAGCAGCGTAAAGGGGGACACTGAAGCTTTCTTT.

In its sample, this clonotype was seen a few times. A much larger clonotype is one base distant, so this may be a read error. V and J are TRBV7-8 and TRBJ2-5; no reliable D call. V lost 3 bases and J 5 bases, leaving 1 base between the germline ends. The CDR3 spans 10 residues. Germline V gene lookup returns CDR1 SGHVS and CDR2 FQNEAQ. CDR3 sequence (DNA): TGTGCCAGCAGCTTCGAGACCCAGTACTTC. Its translation: CASSFETQYF.

This clonotype was recorded only once. The V gene is TRBV11-2, the J gene TRBJ2-1; D may be TRBD1 (5 bases). V lost 6 bases, J lost 1 base, and 22 bases lay in between. The CDR3 is made up of 18 amino acids. Looked up from germline, CDR1 is SGHAT and CDR2 is FQNNGV. CDR3 residues: CASRTGHPSLPSYNEQFF. In nucleotides, the CDR3 is TGTGCCAGCAGAACAGGACACCCGAGCCTTCCTTCCTACAATGAGCAGTTCTTC.

The rearrangement uses TRBV4-3 and TRBJ1-3, with 10 bases matching TRBD1. The V gene's germline CDR1 is LGHNA and CDR2 YSLEER. V lost 4 bases to trimming and J lost 2 bases; unmatched junction nucleotides: 2. The CDR3 contains 15 residues. In nucleotides, the CDR3 is TGCGCCAGCAGCCCGGGGACAGGGGCTGGAAACACCATATATTTT. Translation gives CASSPGTGAGNTIYF.

A single count supports this clonotype. This chain links TRBV7-9 with TRBJ2-1; TRBD2 agrees at 12 bases. V gave up 5 bases and J gave up 7 bases; unmatched junction bases: 15. The CDR3 runs 18 residues. Germline V lookup: CDR1 SEHNR, CDR2 FQNEAQ (reference sequence). CDR3 nucleotides: TGTGCCAGCAGCCTCCCTTGGCGACTAGCGGGAGTAAAGAATGAGCAGTTCTTC. It specifies CASSLPWRLAGVKNEQFF.

This clonotype was picked up a small number of times. The chain has TRBV4-1 and TRBJ2-5, with D perhaps TRBD1 (6 bases). V lost 1 base, J lost 5 bases, and 20 bases lay in between. The CDR3 extends over 17 amino acids. Germline CDR1 is MGHRA and CDR2 is YSYEKL. CDR3 in amino acids: CASSQGRQEPIQETQYF. CDR3 bases: TGCGCCAGCAGCCAAGGAAGACAGGAACCAATCCAGGAGACCCAGTACTTC.

The chain carries TRBV2 and TRBJ2-4, with D perhaps matching TRBD2 (6 bases). The ends were cut back, 2 bases at V and 3 bases at J, with 14 bases in the middle. Germline V gives CDR1 SNHLY, CDR2 FYNNEI. CDR3 length: 16 amino acids. The CDR3 is CASSETPRGYKNIQYF. DNA for the CDR3: TGTGCCAGCAGTGAAACCCCCCGGGGGTACAAAAACATTCAGTACTTC.

This clonotype was found many times. The V and J genes are TRBV7-2 and TRBJ1-5, with D possibly TRBD1 on 5 matching bases. Germline CDR1 SGHTA, CDR2 FQGNSA. V gave up 2 bases and J gave up 2 bases, with 13 bases separating them. The CDR3 has 16 amino acids. The CDR3 loop is CASSLWGGAGNQPQHF. In DNA form, the CDR3 reads TGTGCCAGCAGCTTATGGGGCGGAGCGGGCAATCAGCCCCAGCATTTT.

The rearrangement uses TRBV20-1 and TRBJ2-7; no definite D call. Trimming shortened V by 5 bases and J by 2 bases, and 10 bases separated the two germline ends. Germline CDR1 DFQATT, CDR2 SNEGSKA (reference sequence). The CDR3 runs 12 residues. CDR3 in amino acids: CSAAPYTYEQYF. DNA of the CDR3: TGCAGTGCTGCCCCTTATACCTACGAGCAGTACTTC.

This clonotype was seen more than once but under ten times. The chain links TRBV7-2 to TRBJ2-1, with D possibly matching TRBD2 (7 bases). The CDR3 has 14 residues. V gave up 2 bases and J gave up 7 bases, with 12 bases separating them. Germline-derived CDR1 and CDR2 are SGHTA and FQGNSA. CDR3 protein: CASSLKGGWNEQFF. The CDR3 nucleotides are TGTGCCAGCAGCTTAAAGGGGGGGTGGAATGAGCAGTTCTTC. The full variable domain, completed using reference TRBV7-2 and TRBJ2-1, is GAGVSQSPSNKVTEKGKDVELRCDPISGHTALYWYRQSLGQGLEFLIYFQGNSAPDKSGLPSDRFSAERTGGSVSTLTIQRTQQEDSAVYLCASSLKGGWNEQFFGPGTRLTVL.

The V call is TRBV28, the J call TRBJ2-3; 14 bases align to TRBD2. From germline, CDR1 is MDHEN and CDR2 SYDVKM. The CDR3 is 16 amino acids. J gave up 1 base and V 8 bases, and 5 bases lay outside the gene matches. The chain's CDR3 is CASLGLAGARTDTQYF. The CDR3 DNA reads as TGTGCCAGCCTGGGACTAGCGGGGGCCCGCACAGATACGCAGTATTTT.

The J gene is TRBJ2-3, the V gene TRBV5-4; D is unclear. Germline V gives CDR1 SGHNT, CDR2 YYREEE (reference sequence). V shed 4 bases and J shed 2 bases, with 5 bases lying between them. This CDR3 contains 12 residues. The CDR3 region has the DNA TGTGCCAGCAGCGATTTCACAGATACGCAGTATTTT. Its translation is CASSDFTDTQYF.

About this clonotype: At one end, the junction sequence differs from germline, possibly due to a read error. The chain combines TRBV7-2 with TRBJ2-7, with 7 bases fitting TRBD1. The germline gives CDR1 SGHTA, CDR2 FQGNSA. The CDR3 length is 14 residues. The CDR3 DNA follows: TGTGCCAGCAGCCTACAGGGGTCCGTCTACGAGAAGTACTTC. This encodes CASSLQGSVYEKYF.

This sequence joins TRBV6-1 and TRBJ2-7; D perhaps matches TRBD2 (6 bases). Trimming pared 7 bases from V and 3 bases from J, leaving 16 bases between. The CDR3 consists of 14 residues. Per the germline V gene, CDR1 is MNHNS and CDR2 is SASEGT. Here the CDR3 DNA reads TGTGCCAGCATACCGCGCGGGACCCTCTACGAGCAGTACTTC. This sequence encodes CASIPRGTLYEQYF.

There are a few counts of this clonotype. J is TRBJ2-3 and V is TRBV6-1; 11 bases match TRBD2. Germline CDR1 MNHNS, CDR2 SASEGT. V shed 4 bases, J shed 6 bases, and the junction held 9 bases outside the gene matches. The CDR3 covers 16 residues. The CDR3 sequence: CASSVQTSGTWDTQYF. CDR3 DNA: TGTGCCAGCAGTGTTCAGACTAGCGGGACTTGGGATACGCAGTATTTT.

J is TRBJ1-5 and V is TRBV6-2 or TRBV6-3, with unresolved D. CDR3 size: 13 residues. Trimming took 2 bases from V and 2 from J, leaving 4 bases between them. Per germline, CDR1 MNHEY and CDR2 SVGEGT. CDR3 DNA sequence: TGTGCCAGCAGTTACGTCGGCAATCAGCCCCAGCATTTT. This gives the protein CASSYVGNQPQHF.